The clone carrying this TCR beta chain has just a few counts. The antigen is not known. These data originate in a study of cytomegalovirus exposure and HLA in healthy donors. PCR involved 60 Vbeta and 13 Jbeta primers. Clones were read by immunoSEQ multiplex PCR, and TCRdb kept only the in-frame ones, dropping some. The sample shows roughly 190,000 clones, over 60% of them seen only once. Study-level results: Later analysis revealed greater clonal expansion in HLA-associated TCR beta chains than in equally common others.

The source of this sequence is a woman in her twenties or thirties in good health and CMV-seropositive. Specimen: PBMCs.

This CDR3 is CASSQVGEETQYF. The CDR3 coding sequence is TGCGCCAGCAGCCAAGTGGGAGAAGAGACCCAGTACTTC. J is TRBJ2-5 and V is TRBV4-3, with D tentatively TRBD2 (5 bases). V was clipped by 1 base and J by 3 bases, with 6 bases between them. CDR1 is LGHNA and CDR2 is YSLEER in the germline V gene. This CDR3 comprises 13 residues.